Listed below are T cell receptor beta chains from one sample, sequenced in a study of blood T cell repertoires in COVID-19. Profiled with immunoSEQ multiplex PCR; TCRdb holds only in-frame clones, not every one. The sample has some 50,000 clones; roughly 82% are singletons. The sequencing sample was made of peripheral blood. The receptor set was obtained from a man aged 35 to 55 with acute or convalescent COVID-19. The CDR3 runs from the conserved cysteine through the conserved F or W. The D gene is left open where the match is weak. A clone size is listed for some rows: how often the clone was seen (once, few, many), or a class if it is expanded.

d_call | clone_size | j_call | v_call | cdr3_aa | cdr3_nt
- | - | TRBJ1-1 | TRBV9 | CASSVAHTEAFF | TGTGCCAGCAGCGTAGCTCACACTGAAGCTTTCTTT
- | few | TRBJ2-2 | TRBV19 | CATRIGIVNTGELFF | TGTGCCACCAGAATCGGGATTGTGAACACCGGGGAGCTGTTTTTT
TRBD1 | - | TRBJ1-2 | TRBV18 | CASSQSTGTGAQGYTF | TGTGCCAGCTCTCAAAGTACCGGGACAGGGGCTCAAGGCTACACCTTC
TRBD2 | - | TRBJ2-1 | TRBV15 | CATSLSGGQPYNEQFF | TGTGCCACCAGCCTAAGCGGGGGCCAACCCTACAATGAGCAGTTCTTC
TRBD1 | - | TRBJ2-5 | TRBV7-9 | CASSSRGGEKTQYF | TGTGCCAGCAGCTCGCGAGGGGGCGAGAAGACCCAGTACTTC
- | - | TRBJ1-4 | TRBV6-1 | CASSEDREKLFF | TGTGCCAGCAGTGAAGACAGAGAAAAACTGTTTTTT
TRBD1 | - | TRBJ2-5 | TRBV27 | CASSPRGLWETQYF | TGTGCCAGCAGTCCCAGGGGGCTATGGGAGACCCAGTACTTC
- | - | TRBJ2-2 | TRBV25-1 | CASSDSFTGELFF | TGTGCCAGCAGTGACTCTTTCACCGGGGAGCTGTTTTTT
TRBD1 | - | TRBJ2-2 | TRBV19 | CASKGAGSLSGELFF | TGTGCCAGTAAGGGGGCAGGGTCTCTTTCTGGGGAGCTGTTTTTT
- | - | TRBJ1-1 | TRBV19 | CASSTGGTAEAFF | TGTGCCAGTAGCACCGGGGGTACGGCTGAAGCTTTCTTT
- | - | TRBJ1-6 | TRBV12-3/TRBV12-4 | CASSFRYNSPLHF | TGTGCCAGCAGTTTTCGCTATAATTCACCCCTCCACTTT
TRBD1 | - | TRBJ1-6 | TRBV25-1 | CASTEGDRDNSPLHF | TGTGCCAGCACCGAGGGGGACAGGGATAATTCACCCCTCCACTTT
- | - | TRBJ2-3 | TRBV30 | CAWSARGDTQYF | TGTGCCTGGAGTGCTAGGGGTGATACGCAGTATTTT
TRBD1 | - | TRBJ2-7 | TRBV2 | CASTTGGSEQYF | TGTGCCAGCACGACAGGGGGGAGCGAGCAGTACTTC
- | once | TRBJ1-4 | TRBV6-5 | CATKRDMNEKLFF | TGTGCCACCAAGCGGGACATGAATGAAAAACTGTTTTTT
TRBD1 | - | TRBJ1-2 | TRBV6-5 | CASSYSPGGYGYTF | TGTGCCAGCAGTTACAGTCCAGGGGGCTATGGCTACACCTTC
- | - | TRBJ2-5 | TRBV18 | CASSSQGGETQYF | TGTGCCAGCTCATCTCAGGGCGGAGAGACCCAGTACTTC
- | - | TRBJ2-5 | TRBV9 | CASTPGGGAKETQYF | TGTGCCAGCACCCCGGGTGGGGGGGCCAAAGAGACCCAGTACTTC
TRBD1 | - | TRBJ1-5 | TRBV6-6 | CATATGRRPQHF | TGTGCCACTGCGACAGGGAGAAGGCCCCAGCATTTT
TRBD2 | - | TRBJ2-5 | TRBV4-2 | CASSQLAGSQETQYF | TGTGCCAGCAGCCAACTAGCGGGGTCGCAAGAGACCCAGTACTTC
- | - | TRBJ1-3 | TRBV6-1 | CASREGVAGNTIYF | TGTGCCAGCAGAGAAGGCGTAGCGGGAAACACCATATATTTT
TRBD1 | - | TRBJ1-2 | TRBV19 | CASRGTGTENYGYTF | TGTGCCAGTAGGGGGACCGGGACAGAAAACTATGGCTACACCTTC
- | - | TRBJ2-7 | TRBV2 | CAIRAYRDYEQYF | TGTGCCATACGGGCTTACAGGGACTACGAGCAGTACTTC
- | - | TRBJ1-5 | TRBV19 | CASIEQAYSNQPQHF | TGTGCCAGTATCGAGCAAGCCTATAGCAATCAGCCCCAGCATTTT
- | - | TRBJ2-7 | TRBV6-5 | CASKNLYEQYF | TGTGCCAGCAAAAATCTTTACGAGCAGTACTTC
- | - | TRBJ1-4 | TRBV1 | CTSREGRDEKLFF | TGCACCAGCAGGGAGGGTCGGGATGAAAAACTGTTTTTT
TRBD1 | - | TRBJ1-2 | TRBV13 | CATVRRQGRWEGYTF | TGTGCCACCGTGAGACGACAGGGGAGGTGGGAGGGCTACACCTTC
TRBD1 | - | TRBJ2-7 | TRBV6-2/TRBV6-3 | CASSYSTGGYEQYF | TGTGCCAGCAGTTACTCGACAGGGGGCTACGAGCAGTACTTC
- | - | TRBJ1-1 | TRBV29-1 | CSVVRQLEAFF | TGCAGCGTTGTTCGACAGTTAGAAGCTTTCTTT
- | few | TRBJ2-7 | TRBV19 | CASSMRVSSYEQYF | TGTGCCAGTAGTATGAGAGTTTCCTCCTACGAGCAGTACTTC
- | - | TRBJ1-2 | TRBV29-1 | CSVAGTGYGYTF | TGCAGCGTTGCGGGAACGGGTTACGGCTACACCTTC
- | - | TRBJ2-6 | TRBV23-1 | CASSQGAAGANVLTF | TGCGCCAGCAGTCAAGGGGCGGCCGGGGCCAACGTCCTGACTTTC